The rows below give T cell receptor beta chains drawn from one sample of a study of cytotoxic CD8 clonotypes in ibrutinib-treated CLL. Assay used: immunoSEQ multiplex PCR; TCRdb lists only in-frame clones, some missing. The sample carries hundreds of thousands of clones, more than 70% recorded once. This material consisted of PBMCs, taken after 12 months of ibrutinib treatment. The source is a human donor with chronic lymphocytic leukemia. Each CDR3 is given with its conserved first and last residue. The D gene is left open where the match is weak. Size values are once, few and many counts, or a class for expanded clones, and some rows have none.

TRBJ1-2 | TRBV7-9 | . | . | CASSLRGSVYGYTF | TGTGCCAGCAGCTTGAGGGGGTCGGTCTATGGCTACACCTTC
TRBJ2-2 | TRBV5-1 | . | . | CASSEAVVGTGELFF | TGCGCCAGCAGCGAGGCAGTGGTTGGCACCGGGGAGCTGTTTTTT
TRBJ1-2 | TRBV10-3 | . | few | CASIPGVPNYGYTF | TGTGCCAGTATACCGGGAGTACCTAACTATGGCTACACCTTC
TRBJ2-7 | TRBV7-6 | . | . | CASSLGIGGEQYF | TGTGCCAGCAGCTTAGGAATAGGGGGCGAGCAGTACTTC
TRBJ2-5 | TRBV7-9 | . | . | CASSLKANTQETQYF | TGTGCCAGCAGCTTAAAGGCGAACACCCAAGAGACCCAGTACTTC
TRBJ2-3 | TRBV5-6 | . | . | CASTPNGLRTDTQYF | TGTGCCAGCACCCCAAATGGGTTACGCACAGATACGCAGTATTTT
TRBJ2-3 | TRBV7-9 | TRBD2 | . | CASSWTSGRARDTQYF | TGTGCCAGCAGCTGGACTAGCGGGAGGGCCCGGGATACGCAGTATTTT
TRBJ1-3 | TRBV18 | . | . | CASSPYVGPQASGNTIYF | TGTGCCAGCTCACCGTACGTGGGGCCCCAAGCCTCTGGAAACACCATATATTTT
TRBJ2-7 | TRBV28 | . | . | CASSPMDLLLGEQYF | TGTGCCAGCAGCCCAATGGACTTGCTCCTGGGCGAGCAGTACTTC
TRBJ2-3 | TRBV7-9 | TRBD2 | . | CASSARRLAGGRTDTQYF | TGTGCCAGCAGCGCAAGAAGACTAGCGGGGGGGAGGACAGATACGCAGTATTTT
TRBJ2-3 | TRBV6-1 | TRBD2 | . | CASSERRGSTDTQYF | TGTGCCAGCAGTGAACGGCGGGGGAGCACAGATACGCAGTATTTT
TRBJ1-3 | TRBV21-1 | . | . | CASSNRVGPGNTIYF | .
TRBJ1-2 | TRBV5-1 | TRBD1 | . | CASSLGLTGAWNYGYTF | TGCGCCAGCAGCTTGGGTTTGACAGGGGCGTGGAACTATGGCTACACCTTC
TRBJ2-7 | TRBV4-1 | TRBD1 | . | CASSLGTGGAYEQYF | TGCGCCAGCAGCCTCGGGACAGGGGGCGCCTACGAGCAGTACTTC
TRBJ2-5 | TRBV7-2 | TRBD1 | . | CASSPDRGQGETQYF | TGTGCCAGCAGCCCGGACAGGGGGCAGGGGGAGACCCAGTACTTC
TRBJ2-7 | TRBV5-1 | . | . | CASSLPDSHEQYF | TGCGCCAGCAGCTTACCTGACAGCCACGAGCAGTACTTC